This TCR beta chain was obtained from a study of T cells in Graves' hyperthyroidism and ophthalmopathy. The CDR3 regions of TCR beta were amplified from RNA transcripts. An initial round of RT-PCR targeting the TCR CDR3 relied on the HTBI primer set. MiXCR, run by TCRdb on the multiplex PCR reads, gives a single entry per CDR3 protein. The sample contains about 560,000 distinct CDR3 sequences, approximately 15% of which appear only once. This clonotype showed up just a few times. The CDR3 length is 16 residues. Germline V gene data show CDR1 as MGHRA and CDR2 as YSYEKL. The V segment lost 1 base and the J segment 3 bases; nucleotides outside the gene matches: 8.

The sequence derives from a woman between 40 and 55 years old with Graves' hyperthyroidism. Input material: blood. The V gene is TRBV4-1, the J gene TRBJ1-1, with 7 bases fitting TRBD1. As DNA, the CDR3 is TGCGCCAGCAGCCAAGCCCAGACAGGGTACGACACTGAAGCTTTCTTT. Translating gives CASSQAQTGYDTEAFF.